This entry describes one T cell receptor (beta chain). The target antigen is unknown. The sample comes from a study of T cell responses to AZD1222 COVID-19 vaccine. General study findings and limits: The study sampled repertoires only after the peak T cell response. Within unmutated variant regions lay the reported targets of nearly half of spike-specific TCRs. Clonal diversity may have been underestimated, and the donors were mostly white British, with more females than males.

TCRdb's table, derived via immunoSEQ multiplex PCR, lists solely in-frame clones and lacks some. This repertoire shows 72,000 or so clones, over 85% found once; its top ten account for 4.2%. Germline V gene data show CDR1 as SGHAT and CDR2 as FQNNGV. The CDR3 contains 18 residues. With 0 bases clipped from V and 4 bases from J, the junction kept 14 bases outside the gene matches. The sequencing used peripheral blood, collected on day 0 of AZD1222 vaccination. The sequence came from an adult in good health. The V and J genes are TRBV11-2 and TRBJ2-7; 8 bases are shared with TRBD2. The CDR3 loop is CASSLEMRYVAGTYEQYF. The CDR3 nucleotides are TGTGCCAGCAGCTTAGAAATGCGATATGTAGCGGGGACTTACGAGCAGTACTTC.